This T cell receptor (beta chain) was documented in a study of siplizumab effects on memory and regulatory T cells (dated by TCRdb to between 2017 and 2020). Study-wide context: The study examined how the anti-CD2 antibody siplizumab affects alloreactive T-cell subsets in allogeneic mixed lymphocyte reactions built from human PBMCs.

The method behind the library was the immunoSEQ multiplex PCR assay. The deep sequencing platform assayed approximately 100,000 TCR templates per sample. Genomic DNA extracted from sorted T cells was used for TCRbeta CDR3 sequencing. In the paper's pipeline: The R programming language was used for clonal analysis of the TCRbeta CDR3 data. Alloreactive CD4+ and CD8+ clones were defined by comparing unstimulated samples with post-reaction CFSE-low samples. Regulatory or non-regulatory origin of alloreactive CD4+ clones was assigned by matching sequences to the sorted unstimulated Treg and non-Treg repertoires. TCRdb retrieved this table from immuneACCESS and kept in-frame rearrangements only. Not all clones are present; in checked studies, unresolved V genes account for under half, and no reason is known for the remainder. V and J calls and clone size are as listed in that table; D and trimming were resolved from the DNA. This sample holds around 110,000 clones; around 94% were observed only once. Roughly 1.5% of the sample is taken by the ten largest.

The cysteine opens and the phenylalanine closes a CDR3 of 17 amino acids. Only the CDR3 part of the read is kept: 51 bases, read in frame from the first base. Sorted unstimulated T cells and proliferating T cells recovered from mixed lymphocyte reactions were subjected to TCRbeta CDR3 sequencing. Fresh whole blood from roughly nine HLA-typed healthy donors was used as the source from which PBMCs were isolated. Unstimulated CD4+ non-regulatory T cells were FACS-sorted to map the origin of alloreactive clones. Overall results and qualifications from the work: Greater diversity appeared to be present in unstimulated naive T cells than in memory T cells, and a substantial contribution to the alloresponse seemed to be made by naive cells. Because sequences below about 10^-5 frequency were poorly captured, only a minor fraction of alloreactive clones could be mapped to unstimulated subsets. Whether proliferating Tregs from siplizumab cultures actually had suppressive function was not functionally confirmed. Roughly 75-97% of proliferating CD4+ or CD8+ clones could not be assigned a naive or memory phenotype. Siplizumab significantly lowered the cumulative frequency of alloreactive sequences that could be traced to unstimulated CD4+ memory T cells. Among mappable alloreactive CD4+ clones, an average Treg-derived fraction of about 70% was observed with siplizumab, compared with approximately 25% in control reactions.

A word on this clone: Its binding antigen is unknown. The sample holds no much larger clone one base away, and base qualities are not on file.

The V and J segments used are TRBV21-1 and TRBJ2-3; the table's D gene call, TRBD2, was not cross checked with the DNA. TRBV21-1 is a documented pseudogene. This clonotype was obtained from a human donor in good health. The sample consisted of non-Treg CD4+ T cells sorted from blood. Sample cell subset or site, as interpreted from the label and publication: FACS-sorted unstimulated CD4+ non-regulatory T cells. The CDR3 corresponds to CASSKGLRDWEGDTQYF. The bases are TGTGCCAGCAGCAAAGGGCTCCGGGACTGGGAAGGGGATACGCAGTATTTT.